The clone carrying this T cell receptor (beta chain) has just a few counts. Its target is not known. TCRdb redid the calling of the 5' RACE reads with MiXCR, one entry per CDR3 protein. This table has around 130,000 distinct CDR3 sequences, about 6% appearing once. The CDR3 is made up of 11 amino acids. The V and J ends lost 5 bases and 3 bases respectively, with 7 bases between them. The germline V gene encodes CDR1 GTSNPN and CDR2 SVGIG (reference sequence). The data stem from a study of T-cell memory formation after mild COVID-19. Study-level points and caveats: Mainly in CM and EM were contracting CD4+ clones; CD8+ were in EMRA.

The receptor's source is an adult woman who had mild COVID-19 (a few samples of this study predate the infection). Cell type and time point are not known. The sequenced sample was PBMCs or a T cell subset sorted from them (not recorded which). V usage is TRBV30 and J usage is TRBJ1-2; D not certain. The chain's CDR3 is CAWGTHYGYTF. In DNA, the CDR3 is TGTGCCTGGGGCACGCACTATGGCTACACCTTC.